These 10 T cell receptor beta chains originate from one sample sequenced in a study of vaccination and CD4 T cells after COVID-19. With the Oncomine TCR Beta short-read assay, DNA from cultured CD4+ T cells was sequenced. TCRdb ran MiXCR on the PCR reads and lists one entry per CDR3 protein. The sample records 20,000 to 25,000 distinct CDR3 sequences, 45% to 50% being singletons. Specified treatment: approximately nine-day PBMC culture with coronavirus spike peptide pools or control peptides (ViraFEST assay). Their recognized antigens are unknown. What was sequenced was CD4+ T cells from blood, cultured in vitro. These receptor sequences come from a human donor who had recovered from COVID-19.

The chain has TRBV7-9 and TRBJ2-7, with D maybe TRBD1 (6 bases). Between the trimmed V and J ends, which lost 5 bases and 7 bases, there was a span of 18 bases. The CDR3 spans 14 residues. CDR1 SEHNR and CDR2 FQNEAQ come from the germline V gene (reference sequence). The CDR3 loop is CASSRTGNVGEQYF. The CDR3, as DNA: TGTGCCAGCAGCCGAACAGGGAATGTAGGAGAGCAGTACTTC.

This clonotype was counted only a few times. Written as DNA, the CDR3 is TGTGCCAGCAGTTATCCGTGGGGGGGGACGGTCAATCAGCCCCAGCATTTT. As protein: CASSYPWGGTVNQPQHF. The chain couples TRBV6-2 or TRBV6-3 to TRBJ1-5; tentatively, D is TRBD1 (5 bases). Germline V gives CDR1 MNHEY, CDR2 SVGEGT. The CDR3 length is 17 residues. V gave up 3 bases and J gave up 3 bases, with 18 bases separating them.

This clonotype was seen a handful of times. The rearrangement uses TRBV28 and TRBJ1-2, with TRBD1 identical over 7 bases. The CDR3 is 14 residues long. The junction had 10 bases not matched to a gene; V was cut back by 6 bases and J by 6 bases. The germline V gene has CDR1 MDHEN and CDR2 SYDVKM. The CDR3 here is CASSLARGTDGYTF. As DNA, the CDR3 is TGTGCCAGCAGCCTCGCCAGGGGGACGGATGGCTACACCTTC.

This clonotype was seen a handful of times. V usage is TRBV21-1 and J usage is TRBJ2-5; the tabulated D call, TRBD2, remains unverified against the DNA. TRBV21-1 is recorded as a pseudogene. CDR3 size: 19 residues. CDR3 DNA sequence: TGTGCCAGCAGCAAAGTTCGATGTAACCTAGCGGGAAAGGGAGAGACCCAGTACTTC. As protein: CASSKVRCNLAGKGETQYF.

Of note for this clonotype: One end of the junction varies from germline; a read error may be responsible. This sequence joins TRBV20-1 and TRBJ1-6; D is possibly TRBD1 (5 bases). The CDR3 extends over 14 amino acids. CDR1 and CDR2 from the germline V gene are DFQATT and SNEGSKA (reference sequence). The CDR3 spells CSARAPGSNSPLHF. As DNA, the CDR3 is TGCAGTGCCAGAGCCCCAGGGTCCAATTCACCCCTCCACTTT.

The rearrangement joins TRBV6-5 to TRBJ1-2, with 7 bases matching TRBD1. The CDR3 has 17 amino acids. Germline assignment: CDR1 MNHEY and CDR2 SVGAGI. Trimming cost V 2 bases and J 4 bases; bases outside gene matches: 13. CDR3 DNA sequence: TGTGCCAGCAGTTACACGACAGGGTTCAGGGGTTTCTATGGCTACACCTTC. Amino acids: CASSYTTGFRGFYGYTF.

The chain recombines TRBV10-2 with TRBJ1-6; no definite D call. Germline values: CDR1 WSHSY, CDR2 SAAADI. The V end lost 6 bases, the J end lost 9 bases, and 12 bases lay between the germline ends. The CDR3 has 13 residues. CDR3: CASREMTGSPLHF. In nucleotides, the CDR3 is TGCGCCAGCAGAGAGATGACCGGTTCACCCCTCCACTTT.

CDR3 bases: TGCAGTGCTAGAGCAGGGGGCTATGGCTACACCTTC. Translated: CSARAGGYGYTF. This chain joins TRBV20-1 and TRBJ1-2; 7 bases align to TRBD1. The trim removed 1 base at V and 4 bases at J, leaving 0 bases unmatched. Germline V gene data show CDR1 as DFQATT and CDR2 as SNEGSKA (reference sequence). The CDR3 runs 12 residues.

The chain joins TRBV19 to TRBJ1-2, with 8 bases identical to TRBD1. CDR1 and CDR2 (germline): LNHDA, SQIVND (reference sequence). The CDR3 runs to 16 residues. The V and J ends lost 5 bases and 4 bases, in that order; junction bases with no gene match: 12. CDR3 in amino acids: CASSLFATGVGYGYTF. The DNA for the CDR3 is TGTGCCAGTAGTCTGTTCGCGACAGGGGTCGGCTATGGCTACACCTTC.

There are a few counts of this clonotype. This rearrangement joins TRBV19 to TRBJ2-3, with D possibly being TRBD1 (5 bases). The CDR3 has 15 amino acids. Trimming shortened V by 3 bases and J by 0 bases, and 10 bases separated the two germline ends. Germline lookup yields CDR1 LNHDA and CDR2 SQIVND (reference sequence). The CDR3 loop reads CASSIGRASTDTQYF. The CDR3 DNA is TGTGCCAGTAGTATCGGCAGGGCTAGCACAGATACGCAGTATTTT.